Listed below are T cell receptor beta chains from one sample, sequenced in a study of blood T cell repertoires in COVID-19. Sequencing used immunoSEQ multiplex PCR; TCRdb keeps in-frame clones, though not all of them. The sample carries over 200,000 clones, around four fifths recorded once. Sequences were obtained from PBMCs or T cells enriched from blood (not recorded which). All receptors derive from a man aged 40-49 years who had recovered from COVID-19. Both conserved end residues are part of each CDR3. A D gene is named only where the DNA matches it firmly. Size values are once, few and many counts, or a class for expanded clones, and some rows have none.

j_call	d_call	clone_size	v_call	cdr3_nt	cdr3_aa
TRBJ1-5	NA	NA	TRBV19	TGTGCCAGTAAGGCAGGGGCTGATCAGCCCCAGCATTTT	CASKAGADQPQHF
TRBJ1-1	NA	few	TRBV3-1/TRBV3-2	TGTGCCAGCAGCCAGAGGGAGGCGAGTGAAGCTTTCTTT	CASSQREASEAFF
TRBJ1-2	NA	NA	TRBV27	TGTGCCAGCAGTTTACGTGGGGGGGGCTACACCTTC	CASSLRGGGYTF
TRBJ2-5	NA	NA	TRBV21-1	TGTGCCAGCAGCCCCGGGCAGCGGGGTTTCCAAGAGACCCAGTACTTC	CASSPGQRGFQETQYF
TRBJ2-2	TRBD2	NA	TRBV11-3	TGTGCCAGCAGTCTAGGAAGCGGGATGGGCGGGGAGCTGTTTTTT	CASSLGSGMGGELFF
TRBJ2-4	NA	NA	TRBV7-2	TGTGCCAGCAGCCCCCTGCGGGTTCTAGCCAAAAACATTCAGTACTTC	CASSPLRVLAKNIQYF
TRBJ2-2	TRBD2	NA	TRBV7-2	TGTGCCAGCAGCTTAACCGGGACTAGCGGGGGGGCGAACACCGGGGAGCTGTTTTTT	CASSLTGTSGGANTGELFF
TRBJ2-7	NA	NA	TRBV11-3	TGTGCCAGCAGCGTCTCCGCGGGACTTGCCTACGAGCAGTACTTC	CASSVSAGLAYEQYF
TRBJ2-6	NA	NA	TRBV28	TGTGCCAGCAGGGACAGAACTGGGGCCAACGTCCTGACTTTC	CASRDRTGANVLTF
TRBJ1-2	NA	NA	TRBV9	TGTGCCAGCAGCGTAGGCGGAGGAGCCATGCCCAATGGCTACACCTTC	CASSVGGGAMPNGYTF
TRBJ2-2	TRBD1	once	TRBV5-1	TGCGCCAGCAGTGACAGGGGCAGTGGGGAGCTGTTTTTT	CASSDRGSGELFF
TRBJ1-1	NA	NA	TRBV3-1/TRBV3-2	TGTGCCAGCAGCCAAGGAAGGCGGGAGGGGCGCACTGAAGCTTTCTTT	CASSQGRREGRTEAFF
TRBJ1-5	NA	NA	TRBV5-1	TGCGCCAGCAGCTTGGGGCCCAGTGACAATCAGCCCCAGCATTTT	CASSLGPSDNQPQHF
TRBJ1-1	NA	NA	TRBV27	TGTGCCAGCAGTTTATGGGGGGGAGGAGAAGCTTTCTTT	CASSLWGGGEAFF
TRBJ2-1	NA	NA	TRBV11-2	TGTGCCAGCAGCTCCCAGAGAGCGGTCAATGAGCAGTTCTTC	CASSSQRAVNEQFF
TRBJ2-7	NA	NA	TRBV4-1	TGCGCCAGCAGCGACCGGCCCGGGGGTAGCCACGAGCAGTACTTC	CASSDRPGGSHEQYF
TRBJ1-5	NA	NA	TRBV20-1	TGCAGTGCCAGTGGGGCAGGGTTAGGCAATCAGCCCCAGCATTTT	CSASGAGLGNQPQHF
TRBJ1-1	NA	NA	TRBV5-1	TGCGCCAGCAGCCCGGGGGGGGCCGGGAACACTGAAGCTTTCTTT	CASSPGGAGNTEAFF
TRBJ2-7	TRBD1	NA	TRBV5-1	TGCGCCAGCAGTTTGGGACAGGGGGCGTTGAAGTACTTC	CASSLGQGALKYF
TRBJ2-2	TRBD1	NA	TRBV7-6	TGTGCCAGCAGCCTGGGACAGGGGGCAACCGGGGAGCTGTTTTTT	CASSLGQGATGELFF
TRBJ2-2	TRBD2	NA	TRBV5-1	TGCGCCAGCACCGATAGCGGGAGTGTCGCCGGGGAGCTGTTTTTT	CASTDSGSVAGELFF
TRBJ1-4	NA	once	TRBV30	TGTGCCTGGAGCTTCGACAGGCAAAGAGAAAAACTGTTTTTT	CAWSFDRQREKLFF
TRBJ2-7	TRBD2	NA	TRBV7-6	TGTGCCAGCAGCTTACAAGCGGGAGGCCACCACGAGCAGTACTTC	CASSLQAGGHHEQYF
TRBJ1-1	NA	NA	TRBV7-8	TGTGCCAGCAGCTTAGACGGTATCGGTTACACTGAAGCTTTCTTT	CASSLDGIGYTEAFF
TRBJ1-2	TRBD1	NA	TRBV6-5	TGTGCCAGCACCCGGGACAGGGACCTTGGCTACACCTTC	CASTRDRDLGYTF
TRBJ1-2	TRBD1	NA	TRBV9	TGTGCCAGCAGCTCTCGGACAGGCTATGGCTACACCTTC	CASSSRTGYGYTF